The 32 T cell receptor beta chains below all came from one sample that was sequenced in a study of blood T cell repertoires in COVID-19. Sequencing used immunoSEQ multiplex PCR; TCRdb keeps in-frame clones, though not all of them. The sample comprises 100,000 or so clones, approximately 76% of which are singletons, and roughly 19% rests with the top ten. Input material: peripheral blood. All receptors derive from a woman in her seventies with acute or convalescent COVID-19.

The chain couples TRBV6-2 or TRBV6-3 to TRBJ1-3, with 8 bases aligning to TRBD1. The V gene end was trimmed by 2 bases and the J gene end by 4 bases; junction bases not matched to a gene: 10. Germline V gene lookup returns CDR1 MNHEY and CDR2 SVGEGT. CDR3 length: 17 residues. CDR3 coding DNA: TGTGCCAGCAGTTACCGACAGGGGATCAGTGCCGGAAACACCATATATTTT. Translating gives CASSYRQGISAGNTIYF.

This clone has a count of ten or more. The rearrangement uses TRBV6-6 and TRBJ1-5, with D unclear. V was clipped by 5 bases and J by 5 bases, with 10 bases between them. The CDR3 is made up of 13 amino acids. Germline V gives CDR1 MNHNY, CDR2 SVGAGI (reference sequence). In DNA form, the CDR3 reads TGTGCCAGCAGTATGACTGTCGATCAGCCCCAGCATTTT. Translated, it gives CASSMTVDQPQHF.

This clone rates as medium-sized. The rearrangement joins TRBV6-4 to TRBJ2-4, with a possible D match to TRBD1 (5 bases). This CDR3 has 15 amino acids. Trimming took 0 bases from V and 8 from J, leaving 14 bases between them. The germline V gene encodes CDR1 MRHNA and CDR2 SNTAGT. CDR3 residues: CASSDSDDSSHIQYF. The CDR3, as DNA: TGTGCCAGCAGTGACTCCGACGACAGTTCACACATTCAGTACTTC.

The chain employs TRBV5-4 and TRBJ1-1; unclear D gene. Per germline, CDR1 SGHNT and CDR2 YYREEE (reference sequence). The V gene lost 0 bases and the J gene lost 4 bases, with 10 bases spanning the gap. The CDR3 length is 14 residues. CDR3 nucleotides: TGTGCCAGCAGCTTGGATGCAGTAAGCACTGAAGCTTTCTTT. Translating gives CASSLDAVSTEAFF.

V gene TRBV6-1 combines with J gene TRBJ1-2, with unresolved D. V lost 3 bases and J 8 bases, leaving 10 bases between the germline ends. The CDR3 is made up of 12 amino acids. Germline V gives CDR1 MNHNS, CDR2 SASEGT. This CDR3 reads CASSERASGYTF. The CDR3 DNA follows: TGTGCCAGCAGTGAGCGGGCATCCGGCTACACCTTC.

The chain links TRBV5-1 to TRBJ1-4; possibly TRBD1 for D (5 bases). The CDR3 runs 15 residues. Trimming cost V 2 bases and J 4 bases, with 12 bases left between them. Germline V CDR1 and CDR2: SGHRS, YFSETQ. The CDR3 protein is CASSFMEGRNEKLFF. CDR3 sequence (DNA): TGCGCCAGCAGCTTTATGGAGGGACGTAATGAAAAACTGTTTTTT.

The chain couples TRBV6-5 to TRBJ2-7; 8 bases map to TRBD2. Unmatched junction bases numbered 11, after V lost 6 bases and J lost 4 bases. CDR1 and CDR2 from the germline V gene are MNHEY and SVGAGI. This CDR3 spans 15 amino acids. DNA of the CDR3: TGTGCCAGCAGCGCCGGACGGGGGGGCCTTTACGAGCAGTACTTC. Its translation: CASSAGRGGLYEQYF.

This chain joins TRBV10-3 and TRBJ2-2; 10 nucleotides agree with TRBD2. The CDR3 extends over 15 amino acids. CDR1 is ENHRY, CDR2 SYGVKD, per germline. V was clipped by 7 bases and J by 0 bases; unmatched bases: 2. The CDR3 DNA follows: TGTGCCATCACAGCGGGGGGGACGAACACCGGGGAGCTGTTTTTT. It is translated as CAITAGGTNTGELFF.

The sample holds one count of this clone. This chain links TRBV10-3 with TRBJ1-2; 11 bases fit TRBD1. Losses at the gene ends were 0 bases for V and 5 bases for J; bases not matched to a gene: 11. Germline V CDR1 and CDR2: ENHRY, SYGVKD. This CDR3 is built from 18 residues. The CDR3 here is CAISESQPGQGVRYGYTF. The CDR3 DNA reads TGTGCCATCAGTGAGTCCCAACCGGGACAGGGGGTTAGGTATGGCTACACCTTC.

The sample holds one count of this clone. This chain connects TRBV7-2 to TRBJ2-1; 7 nucleotides line up with TRBD2. Trimming took 3 bases from V and 3 from J; bases not matched to a gene: 5. The CDR3 spans 15 residues. Germline values: CDR1 SGHTA, CDR2 FQGNSA. CDR3 sequence reads: CASSFGRGSYNEQFF. DNA for the CDR3: TGTGCCAGCAGCTTTGGGCGGGGGAGCTACAATGAGCAGTTCTTC.

The chain has TRBV28 and TRBJ1-2; D is undetermined. The CDR3 consists of 14 residues. The V end lost 5 bases, the J end lost 2 bases, and 12 bases lay between the germline ends. Germline V lookup: CDR1 MDHEN, CDR2 SYDVKM. This CDR3 is CASSGGGNNYGYTF. The CDR3 DNA reads TGTGCCAGCAGTGGAGGAGGGAACAACTATGGCTACACCTTC.

The chain couples TRBV18 to TRBJ2-2, with 7 bases that match TRBD1. Looked up from germline, CDR1 is KGHSH and CDR2 is LQKENI. Trimming cost V 3 bases and J 1 base; bases outside gene matches: 2. This CDR3 contains 15 residues. CDR3 residues: CASSPDRRNTGELFF. In DNA form, the CDR3 reads TGTGCCAGCTCACCGGACAGGAGGAACACCGGGGAGCTGTTTTTT.

The chain has TRBV27 and TRBJ1-1, with TRBD1 as a possible D gene (5 bases). V lost 5 bases, J lost 2 bases, and 12 bases lay in between. From germline, CDR1 is MNHEY and CDR2 SMNVEV (reference sequence). The CDR3 consists of 14 residues. CDR3 coding DNA: TGTGCCAGCAGTAGCCGCAGGGATAACACTGAAGCTTTCTTT. This gives the protein CASSSRRDNTEAFF.

V and J are TRBV4-2 and TRBJ1-3, with a tentative D call TRBD1 (5 bases). Germline CDR1 reads LGHNA; CDR2 reads YNFKEQ. The CDR3 has 15 residues. With 0 bases removed from V and 5 bases from J, the gap between germline ends came to 11 bases. CDR3 nucleotide sequence: TGTGCCAGCAGCCAAGATCGGGGGGGGAGAAACACCATATATTTT. Protein sequence: CASSQDRGGRNTIYF.

V and J are TRBV5-1 and TRBJ2-7, with 9 bases that match TRBD2. The CDR3 sequence is 14 residues long. The V and J ends lost 5 bases and 2 bases, in that order; junction bases with no gene match: 5. Looked up from germline, CDR1 is SGHRS and CDR2 is YFSETQ. The DNA for the CDR3 is TGCGCCAGCAGGCCCCTAGCGGGGACCTACGAGCAGTACTTC. As protein: CASRPLAGTYEQYF.

This clone was recorded once. The sample contains more than one DNA sequence encoding this CDR3. The J gene is TRBJ1-1, the V gene TRBV7-9; D is undetermined. The CDR3 is 12 residues long. V was clipped by 1 base and J by 7 bases, with 7 bases between them. The germline V gene encodes CDR1 SEHNR and CDR2 FQNEAQ (reference sequence). The chain's CDR3 is CASSLVTGEAFF. The CDR3 region has the DNA TGTGCCAGCAGCTTAGTTACCGGTGAAGCTTTCTTT. Using reference TRBV7-9 and TRBJ1-1 for the parts outside the CDR3, the full variable domain is DTGVSQNPRHKITKRGQNVTFRCDPISEHNRLYWYRQTLGQGPEFLTYFQNEAQLEKSRLLSDRFSAERPKGSFSTLEIQRTEQGDSAMYLCASSLVTGEAFFGQGTRLTVV.

V and J are TRBV30 and TRBJ2-7; a possible D gene is TRBD1 (6 bases). Trimming pared 1 base from V and 3 bases from J, leaving 22 bases between. The CDR3 length is 17 residues. Germline V CDR1 and CDR2: GTSNPN, SVGIG (reference sequence). In nucleotides, the CDR3 is TGTGCCTGGAGTGCACCCTCGGACAGCCAAAGGCTCTACGAGCAGTACTTC. Amino acids: CAWSAPSDSQRLYEQYF.

This clone came up a few times. This chain connects TRBV7-9 to TRBJ1-1, with a tentative D call TRBD1 (6 bases). The CDR3 is made up of 17 amino acids. V dropped 2 bases and J dropped 4 bases, with 20 bases sitting between them. The V gene's germline CDR1 is SEHNR and CDR2 FQNEAQ (reference sequence). CDR3: CASSLLRGPSLGTEAFF. As DNA, the CDR3 is TGTGCCAGCAGCTTACTCAGGGGCCCAAGCCTAGGCACTGAAGCTTTCTTT.

The rearrangement uses TRBV18 and TRBJ2-1; 9 bases fit TRBD2. Trimming took 4 bases from V and 8 from J; bases not matched to a gene: 15. This CDR3 spans 17 amino acids. In germline, CDR1 is KGHSH, CDR2 LQKENI. In DNA, the CDR3 is TGTGCCAGCTCACGCCGGATGAGCGGGGGGCCCGGGGATGAGCAGTTCTTC. Residues: CASSRRMSGGPGDEQFF.

The chain uses TRBV5-6 and TRBJ1-1, with D tentatively TRBD1 (5 bases). The germline V gene encodes CDR1 SGHDT and CDR2 YYEEEE. The CDR3 runs to 13 residues. V was trimmed by 4 bases and J by 5 bases, leaving 12 bases between them. This CDR3 is CASSGPGMTEAFF. The CDR3 nucleotides read TGTGCCAGCAGCGGCCCAGGGATGACTGAAGCTTTCTTT.

This clone was recorded only once. This chain connects TRBV19 to TRBJ2-7, with a tentative D call TRBD2 (6 bases). V was shortened by 6 bases and J by 1 base, with 16 bases between the two germline ends. Germline-derived CDR1 and CDR2 are LNHDA and SQIVND (reference sequence). There are 15 residues in the CDR3. CDR3 amino acids: CASRPRGIISYEQYF. Here the CDR3 DNA reads TGTGCCAGTAGACCGCGGGGTATAATATCCTACGAGCAGTACTTC.

The chain links TRBV19 to TRBJ1-1; 9 bases align to TRBD1. The CDR3 runs to 17 residues. The V gene end was trimmed by 3 bases and the J gene end by 1 base; junction bases not matched to a gene: 9. Per the germline V gene, CDR1 is LNHDA and CDR2 is SQIVND (reference sequence). The CDR3 nucleotides are TGTGCCAGTAGTATCAGTGCGGGGGGACAGGGGAACACTGAAGCTTTCTTT. Protein product: CASSISAGGQGNTEAFF.

Notes on this clone: A junction boundary mismatches the germline segment, possibly from a read error. The J gene is TRBJ1-4, the V gene TRBV6-5; tentatively, D is TRBD1 (6 bases). The CDR3 covers 12 residues. Germline V gene sequence: CDR1 MNHEY, CDR2 SVGAGI. DNA for the CDR3: TGTGCCAGCGTGGGGGCTAACGAAAAACTGTTTTTT. Encoded protein: CASVGANEKLFF.

The CDR3 spells CASSFTSGGVQETQYF. The CDR3 DNA sequence: TGTGCCAGCAGCTTCACTAGCGGGGGGGTTCAAGAGACCCAGTACTTC. The V call is TRBV7-2, the J call TRBJ2-5, with 13 bases lining up with TRBD2. Germline V CDR1 and CDR2: SGHTA, FQGNSA. The J segment lost 2 bases and the V segment lost 3 bases, leaving 3 bases of the junction unmatched. This CDR3 is 16 amino acids long.

V and J are TRBV5-5 and TRBJ1-2, with a weak D call TRBD1 (5 bases). Germline CDR1 and CDR2: SGHKS and YYEKEE (reference sequence). The CDR3 loop spans 15 amino acids. Trimming pared 0 bases from V and 8 bases from J, leaving 17 bases between. The CDR3 sequence is CASSLAFGGGEGYTF. Written as DNA, the CDR3 is TGTGCCAGCAGCTTGGCATTTGGAGGAGGGGAGGGCTACACCTTC.

This chain connects TRBV2 to TRBJ2-1; unclear D gene. The V and J ends lost 4 bases and 0 bases respectively, with 10 bases between them. The germline V gene has CDR1 SNHLY and CDR2 FYNNEI. CDR3 size: 15 residues. CDR3 amino acids: CASSGDLVSYNEQFF. CDR3 in DNA: TGTGCCAGCAGTGGAGACTTGGTCTCCTACAATGAGCAGTTCTTC. The whole variable domain, remainder taken from reference TRBV2 and TRBJ2-1, is EPEVTQTPSHQVTQMGQEVILRCVPISNHLYFYWYRQILGQKVEFLVSFYNNEISEKSEIFDDQFSVERPDGSNFTLKIRSTKLEDSAMYFCASSGDLVSYNEQFFGPGTRLTVL.

The V gene is TRBV29-1, the J gene TRBJ2-3, with 9 nucleotides matching TRBD2. Germline V gene lookup returns CDR1 SQVTM and CDR2 ANQGSEA. V lost 8 bases, J lost 2 bases, and 5 bases stayed unmatched. The CDR3 consists of 13 residues. The DNA for the CDR3 is TGCAGCACGACTAGCGGAGCCACAGATACGCAGTATTTT. This translates into CSTTSGATDTQYF.

The genes are TRBV19 and TRBJ2-1; 11 bases align to TRBD2. CDR3 length: 15 residues. Germline CDR1 and CDR2: LNHDA and SQIVND (reference sequence). V lost 4 bases to trimming and J lost 5 bases; unmatched junction nucleotides: 4. The CDR3 nucleotides are TGTGCCAGTAGTAGAGGGACTAGCGGTGACAATGAGCAGTTCTTC. Translated: CASSRGTSGDNEQFF. Looking up the rest from reference TRBV19 and TRBJ2-1 gives the full variable domain: DGGITQSPKYLFRKEGQNVTLSCEQNLNHDAMYWYRQDPGQGLRLIYYSQIVNDFQKGDIAEGYSVSREKKESFPLTVTSAQKNPTAFYLCASSRGTSGDNEQFFGPGTRLTVL.

The genes are TRBV12-3 or TRBV12-4 and TRBJ1-6; unclear D gene. Deletions cut 2 bases from V and 7 bases from J, with 6 bases between. This CDR3 has 13 amino acids. In DNA, the CDR3 is TGTGCCAGCAGTTTAAACGGGAATTCACCCCTCCACTTT. Amino acids: CASSLNGNSPLHF.

This clone was observed a few times. The chain joins TRBV29-1 to TRBJ1-6, with D hard to call. Germline V gene sequence: CDR1 SQVTM, CDR2 ANQGSEA. This CDR3 is built from 12 residues. Trimming removed 4 bases at V and 13 bases at J, with 14 bases between. The CDR3 loop reads CSVAAGVVPLHF. Written as DNA, the CDR3 is TGCAGCGTTGCGGCCGGAGTAGTTCCCCTCCACTTT. The full variable domain, rest sourced from reference TRBV29-1 and TRBJ1-6, is SAVISQKPSRDICQRGTSLTIQCQVDSQVTMMFWYRQQPGQSLTLIATANQGSEATYESGFVIDKFPISRPNLTFSTLTVSNMSPEDSSIYLCSVAAGVVPLHFGNGTRLTVT.

V is TRBV21-1 and J is TRBJ2-5; the table's D gene call, TRBD2, was not cross checked with the DNA. TRBV21-1 corresponds to a pseudogene. CDR3 length: 15 residues. The CDR3 loop is CVNWGAGGPEETQYF. CDR3 DNA sequence: TGTGTCAACTGGGGAGCGGGGGGCCCGGAAGAGACCCAGTACTTC.

This chain links TRBV5-1 with TRBJ2-3; D not certain. Germline CDR1 is SGHRS and CDR2 is YFSETQ. Trimming pared 4 bases from V and 1 base from J, leaving 10 bases between. The CDR3 contains 14 residues. CDR3 sequence reads: CASSTPEGTDTQYF. CDR3 nucleotide sequence: TGCGCCAGCAGCACCCCCGAGGGCACAGATACGCAGTATTTT. Together with reference TRBV5-1 and TRBJ2-3, the CDR3 gives the full variable domain: KAGVTQTPRYLIKTRGQQVTLSCSPISGHRSVSWYQQTPGQGLQFLFEYFSETQRNKGNFPGRFSGRQFSNSRSEMNVSTLELGDSALYLCASSTPEGTDTQYFGPGTRLTVL.